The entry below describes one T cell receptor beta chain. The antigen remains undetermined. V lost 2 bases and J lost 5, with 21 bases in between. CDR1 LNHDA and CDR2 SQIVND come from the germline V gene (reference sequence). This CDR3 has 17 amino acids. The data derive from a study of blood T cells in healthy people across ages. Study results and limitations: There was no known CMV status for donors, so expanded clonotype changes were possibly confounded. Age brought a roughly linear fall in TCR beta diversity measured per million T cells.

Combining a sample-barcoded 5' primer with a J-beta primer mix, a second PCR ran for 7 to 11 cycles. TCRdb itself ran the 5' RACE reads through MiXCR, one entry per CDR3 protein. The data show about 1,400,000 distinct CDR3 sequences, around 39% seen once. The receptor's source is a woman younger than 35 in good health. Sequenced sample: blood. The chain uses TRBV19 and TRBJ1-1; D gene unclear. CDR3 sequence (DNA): TGTGCCAGTAGTATACGGGGTGAGAGAGTGGCGGGTACTGAAGCTTTCTTT. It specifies CASSIRGERVAGTEAFF.